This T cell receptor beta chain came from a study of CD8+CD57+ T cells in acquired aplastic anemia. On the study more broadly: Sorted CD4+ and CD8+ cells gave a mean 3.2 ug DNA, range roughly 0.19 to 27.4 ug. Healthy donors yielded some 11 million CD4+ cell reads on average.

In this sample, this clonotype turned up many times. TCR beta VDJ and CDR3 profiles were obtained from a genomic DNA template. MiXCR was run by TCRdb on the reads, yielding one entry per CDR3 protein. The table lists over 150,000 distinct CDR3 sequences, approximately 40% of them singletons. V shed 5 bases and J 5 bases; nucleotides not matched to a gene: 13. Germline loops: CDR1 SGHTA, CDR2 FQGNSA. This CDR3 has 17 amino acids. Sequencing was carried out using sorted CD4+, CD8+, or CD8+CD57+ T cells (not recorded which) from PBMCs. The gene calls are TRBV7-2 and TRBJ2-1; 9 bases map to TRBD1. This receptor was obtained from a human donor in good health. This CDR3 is CASSTQAGDRADNEQFF. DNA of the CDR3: TGTGCCAGCAGCACTCAGGCCGGGGACAGGGCCGACAATGAGCAGTTCTTC.